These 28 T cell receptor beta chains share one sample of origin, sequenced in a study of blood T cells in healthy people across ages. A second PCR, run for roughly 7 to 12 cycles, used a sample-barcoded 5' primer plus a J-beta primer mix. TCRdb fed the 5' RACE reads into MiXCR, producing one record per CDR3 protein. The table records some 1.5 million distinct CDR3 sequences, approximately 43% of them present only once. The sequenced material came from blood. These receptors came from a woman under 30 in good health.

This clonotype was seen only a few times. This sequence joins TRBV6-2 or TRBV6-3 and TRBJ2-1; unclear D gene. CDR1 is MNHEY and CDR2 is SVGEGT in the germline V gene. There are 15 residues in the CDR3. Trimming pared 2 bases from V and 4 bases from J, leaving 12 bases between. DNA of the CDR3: TGTGCCAGCAGTTACCCTCTCAAGGGTTACAATGAGCAGTTCTTC. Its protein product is CASSYPLKGYNEQFF.

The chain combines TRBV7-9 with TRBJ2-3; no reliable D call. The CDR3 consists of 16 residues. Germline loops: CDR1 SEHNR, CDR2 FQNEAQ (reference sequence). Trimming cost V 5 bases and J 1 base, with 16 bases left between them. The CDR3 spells CASSQSGFEGTDTQYF. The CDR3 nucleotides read TGTGCCAGCAGCCAAAGTGGCTTTGAGGGCACAGATACGCAGTATTTT.

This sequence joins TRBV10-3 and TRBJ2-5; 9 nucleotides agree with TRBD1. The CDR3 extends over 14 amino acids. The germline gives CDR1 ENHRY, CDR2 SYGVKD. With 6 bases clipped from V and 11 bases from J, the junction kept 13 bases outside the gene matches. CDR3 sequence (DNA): TGTGCCATCAGGGGGACAGGGATGAACAATGAGCAGTACTTC. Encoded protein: CAIRGTGMNNEQYF.

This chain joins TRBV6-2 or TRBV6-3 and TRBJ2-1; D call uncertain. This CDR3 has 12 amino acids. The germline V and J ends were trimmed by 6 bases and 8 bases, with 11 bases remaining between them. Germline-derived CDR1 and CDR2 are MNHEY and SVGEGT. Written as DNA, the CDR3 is TGTGCCAGCAGGAAACGGGTTCATGAGCAGTTCTTC. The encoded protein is CASRKRVHEQFF.

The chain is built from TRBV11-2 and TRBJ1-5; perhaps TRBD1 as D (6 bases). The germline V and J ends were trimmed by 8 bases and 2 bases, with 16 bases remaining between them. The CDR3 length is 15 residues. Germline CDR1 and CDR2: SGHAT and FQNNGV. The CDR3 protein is CASATTGIGNQPQHF. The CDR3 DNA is TGTGCCAGCGCCACCACAGGGATCGGCAATCAGCCCCAGCATTTT.

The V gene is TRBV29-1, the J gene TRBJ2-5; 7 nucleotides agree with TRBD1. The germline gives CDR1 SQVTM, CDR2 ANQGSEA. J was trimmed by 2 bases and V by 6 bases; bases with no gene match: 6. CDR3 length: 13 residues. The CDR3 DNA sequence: TGCAGCGTCGACTCGGGACAGCAAGAGACCCAGTACTTC. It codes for CSVDSGQQETQYF. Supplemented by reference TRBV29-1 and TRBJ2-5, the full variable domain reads SAVISQKPSRDICQRGTSLTIQCQVDSQVTMMFWYRQQPGQSLTLIATANQGSEATYESGFVIDKFPISRPNLTFSTLTVSNMSPEDSSIYLCSVDSGQQETQYFGPGTRLLVL.

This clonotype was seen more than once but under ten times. In DNA, the CDR3 is TGCAGTGCTAACCGGGACAGGGGAACCCTAATCTATGGCTACACCTTC. This sequence encodes CSANRDRGTLIYGYTF. V and J are TRBV20-1 and TRBJ1-2, with 10 nucleotides matching TRBD1. Germline V gives CDR1 DFQATT, CDR2 SNEGSKA (reference sequence). The CDR3 contains 16 residues. With 4 bases clipped from V and 4 bases from J, the junction kept 12 bases outside the gene matches.

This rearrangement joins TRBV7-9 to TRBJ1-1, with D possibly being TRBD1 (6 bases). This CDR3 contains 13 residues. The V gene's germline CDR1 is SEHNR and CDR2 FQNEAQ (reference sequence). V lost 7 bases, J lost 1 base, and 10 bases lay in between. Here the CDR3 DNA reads TGTGCCAGCAACAACAGGGAGAACACTGAAGCTTTCTTT. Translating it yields CASNNRENTEAFF.

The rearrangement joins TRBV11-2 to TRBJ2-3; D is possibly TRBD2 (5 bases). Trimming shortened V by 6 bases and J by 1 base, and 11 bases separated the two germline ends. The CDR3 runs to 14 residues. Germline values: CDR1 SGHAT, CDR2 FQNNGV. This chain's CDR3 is CASRLLRGTDTQYF. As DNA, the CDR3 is TGTGCCAGCAGATTACTGCGGGGCACAGATACGCAGTATTTT.

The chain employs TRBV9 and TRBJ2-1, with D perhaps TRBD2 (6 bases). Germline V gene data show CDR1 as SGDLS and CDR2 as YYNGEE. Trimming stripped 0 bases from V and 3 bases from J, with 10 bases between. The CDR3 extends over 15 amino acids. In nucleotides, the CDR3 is TGTGCCAGCAGCGTAGCGGGAGTTCGCTACAATGAGCAGTTCTTC. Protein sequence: CASSVAGVRYNEQFF.

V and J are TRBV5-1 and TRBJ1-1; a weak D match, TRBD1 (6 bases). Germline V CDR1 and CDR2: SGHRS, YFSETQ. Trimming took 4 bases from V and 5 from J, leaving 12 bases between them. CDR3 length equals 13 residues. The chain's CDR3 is CASSASGETEAFF. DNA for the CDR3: TGCGCCAGCAGCGCCTCAGGGGAAACTGAAGCTTTCTTT.

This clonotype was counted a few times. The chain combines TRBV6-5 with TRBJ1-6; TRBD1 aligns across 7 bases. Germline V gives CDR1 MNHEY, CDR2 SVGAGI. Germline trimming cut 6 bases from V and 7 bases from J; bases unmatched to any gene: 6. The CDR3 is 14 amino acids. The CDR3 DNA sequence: TGTGCCAGCAGCTACAGGGGTGAGAATTCACCCCTCCACTTT. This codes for CASSYRGENSPLHF.

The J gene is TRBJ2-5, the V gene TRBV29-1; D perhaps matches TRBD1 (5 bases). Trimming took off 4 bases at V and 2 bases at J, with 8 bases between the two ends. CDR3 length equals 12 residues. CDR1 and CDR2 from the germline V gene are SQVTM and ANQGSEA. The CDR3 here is CSVGGRQETQYF. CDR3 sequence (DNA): TGCAGCGTTGGGGGCAGACAAGAGACCCAGTACTTC.

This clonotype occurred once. The CDR3 sequence: CASSYSSRGQGNSPLHF. DNA of the CDR3: TGTGCCAGCAGTTACTCGTCCCGGGGACAGGGGAATTCACCCCTCCACTTT. The chain links TRBV6-5 to TRBJ1-6; TRBD1 agrees at 10 bases. The CDR3 extends over 17 amino acids. CDR1 is MNHEY and CDR2 is SVGAGI in the germline V gene. Trimming cost V 0 bases and J 7 bases; bases outside gene matches: 6.

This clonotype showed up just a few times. CDR3 sequence: CASSLGAGGSPNSNQPQHF. DNA for the CDR3: TGTGCCAGCAGCTTAGGTGCAGGGGGCTCTCCTAATAGCAATCAGCCCCAGCATTTT. This chain uses TRBV7-9 with TRBJ1-5, with 8 bases fitting TRBD1. The V segment lost 1 base and the J segment 0 bases; nucleotides outside the gene matches: 11. The CDR3 length is 19 residues. Germline-derived CDR1 and CDR2 are SEHNR and FQNEAQ (reference sequence).

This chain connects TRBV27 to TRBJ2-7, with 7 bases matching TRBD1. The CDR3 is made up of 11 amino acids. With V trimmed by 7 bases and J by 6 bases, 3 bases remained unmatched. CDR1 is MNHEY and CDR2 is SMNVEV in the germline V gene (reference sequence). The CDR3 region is CASTDRTEQYF. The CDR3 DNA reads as TGTGCCAGCACGGACAGGACCGAGCAGTACTTC.

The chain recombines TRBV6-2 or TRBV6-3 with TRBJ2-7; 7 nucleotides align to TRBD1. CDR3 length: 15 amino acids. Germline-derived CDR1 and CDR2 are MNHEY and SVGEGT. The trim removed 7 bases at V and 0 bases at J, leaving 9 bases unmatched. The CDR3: CASIEETGISYEQYF. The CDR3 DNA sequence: TGTGCCAGCATCGAAGAGACAGGGATCTCCTACGAGCAGTACTTC.

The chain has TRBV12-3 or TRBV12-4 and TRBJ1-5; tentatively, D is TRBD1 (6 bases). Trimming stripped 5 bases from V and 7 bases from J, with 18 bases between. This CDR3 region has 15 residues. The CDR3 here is CASSPALGQGQPQHF. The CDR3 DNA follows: TGTGCCAGCAGTCCCGCCCTGGGGCAGGGGCAGCCCCAGCATTTT.

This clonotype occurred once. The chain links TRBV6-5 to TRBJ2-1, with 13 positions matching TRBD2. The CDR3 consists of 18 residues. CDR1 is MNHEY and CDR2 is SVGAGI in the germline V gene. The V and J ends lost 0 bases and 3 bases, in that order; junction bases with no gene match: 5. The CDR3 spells CASSYSPTSGGYYNEQFF. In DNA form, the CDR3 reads TGTGCCAGCAGTTACTCTCCGACTAGCGGGGGGTACTACAATGAGCAGTTCTTC.

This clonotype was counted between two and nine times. CDR3 sequence reads: CASSQDRRLDEAFF. The CDR3 nucleotides read TGCGCCAGCAGCCAAGATCGAAGGTTAGATGAAGCTTTCTTT. The rearrangement uses TRBV4-3 and TRBJ1-1; D is unclear. Trimming took off 0 bases at V and 7 bases at J, with 12 bases between the two ends. Germline CDR1 is LGHNA and CDR2 is YSLEER. The CDR3 extends over 14 amino acids.

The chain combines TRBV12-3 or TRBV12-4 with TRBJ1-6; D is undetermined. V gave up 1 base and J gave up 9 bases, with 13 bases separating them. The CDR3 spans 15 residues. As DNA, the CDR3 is TGTGCCAGCAGTTTAGAGGGAAGGTACTCTTCACCCCTCCACTTT. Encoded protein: CASSLEGRYSSPLHF.

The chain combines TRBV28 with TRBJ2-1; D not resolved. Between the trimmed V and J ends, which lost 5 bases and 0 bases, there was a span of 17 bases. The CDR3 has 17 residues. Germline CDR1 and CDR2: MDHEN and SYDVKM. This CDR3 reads CASSMVQVPPSYNEQFF. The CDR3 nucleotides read TGTGCCAGCAGTATGGTACAAGTCCCTCCCTCCTACAATGAGCAGTTCTTC.

The CDR3: CSASHRTSGNTIYF. CDR3 sequence (DNA): TGCAGTGCTAGTCACAGGACCTCTGGAAACACCATATATTTT. The chain employs TRBV20-1 and TRBJ1-3, with a tentative D call TRBD1 (5 bases). Germline CDR1 is DFQATT and CDR2 is SNEGSKA (reference sequence). V lost 3 bases and J 0 bases, leaving 9 bases between the germline ends. The CDR3 contains 14 residues.

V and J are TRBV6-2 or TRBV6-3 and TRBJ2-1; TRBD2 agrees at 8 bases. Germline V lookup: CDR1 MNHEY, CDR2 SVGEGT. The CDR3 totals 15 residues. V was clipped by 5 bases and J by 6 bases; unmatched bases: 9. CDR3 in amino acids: CASSPTGGRSNEQFF. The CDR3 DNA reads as TGTGCCAGCAGTCCCACTGGCGGGAGGAGCAATGAGCAGTTCTTC.

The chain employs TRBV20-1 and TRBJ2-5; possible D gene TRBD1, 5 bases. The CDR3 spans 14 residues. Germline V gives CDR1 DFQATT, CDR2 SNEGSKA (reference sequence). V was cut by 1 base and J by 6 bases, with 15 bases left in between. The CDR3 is CSARGGRVPQTQYF. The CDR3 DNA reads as TGCAGTGCTAGAGGGGGCAGGGTCCCTCAGACCCAGTACTTC.

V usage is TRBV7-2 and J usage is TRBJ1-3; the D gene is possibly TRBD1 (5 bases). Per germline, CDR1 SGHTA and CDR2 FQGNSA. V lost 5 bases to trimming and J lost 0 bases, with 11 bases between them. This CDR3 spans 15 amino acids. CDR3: CASSTGLRSGNTIYF. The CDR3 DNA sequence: TGTGCCAGCAGCACGGGACTGCGCTCTGGAAACACCATATATTTT.

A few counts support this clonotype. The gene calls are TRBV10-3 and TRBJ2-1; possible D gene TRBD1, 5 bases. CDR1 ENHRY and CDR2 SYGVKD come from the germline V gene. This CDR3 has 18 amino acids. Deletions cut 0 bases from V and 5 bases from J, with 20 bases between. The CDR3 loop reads CAISESLVAGPKHNEQFF. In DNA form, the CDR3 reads TGTGCCATCAGTGAGTCGTTGGTAGCAGGGCCTAAGCACAATGAGCAGTTCTTC.

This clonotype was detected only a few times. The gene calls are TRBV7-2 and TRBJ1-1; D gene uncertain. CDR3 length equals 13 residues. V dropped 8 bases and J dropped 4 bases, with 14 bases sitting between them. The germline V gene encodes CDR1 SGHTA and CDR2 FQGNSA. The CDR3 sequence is CASSPVGVTEAFF. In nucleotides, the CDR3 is TGTGCCAGCTCCCCCGTTGGTGTCACTGAAGCTTTCTTT.